Here is one T cell receptor beta chain with its context. The antigen is undetermined. This sample was taken from a study of siplizumab effects on memory and regulatory T cells. Study-wide findings and caveats: With siplizumab, mappable alloreactive CD4+ clones averaged about 70% Treg-derived, versus 25% to 30% in controls.

Between the trimmed V and J ends, which lost 1 base and 0 bases, there was a span of 11 bases. Germline assignment: CDR1 SGHRS and CDR2 YFSETQ. CDR3 size: 15 residues. TCRdb's copy holds only in-frame clones and misses some; the assay was immunoSEQ multiplex PCR. The data hold some 100,000 clones, with 90% to 95% observed a single time. This chain links TRBV5-1 with TRBJ2-7, with TRBD2 as a possible D gene (6 bases). The sequenced material came from Tregs sorted from blood. The origin of this receptor is a human donor in good health. Here the CDR3 reads CASSLIGGSSYEQYF. CDR3 bases: TGCGCCAGCAGCTTGATTGGGGGGAGCTCCTACGAGCAGTACTTC.